The 9 T cell receptor beta chains in this list originate from one sample, sequenced in a study of T cells after posttransplantation cyclophosphamide (TCRdb year 2016). The receptor library was made with the immunoSEQ multiplex PCR assay. TCRdb re-hosts the immuneACCESS table, in-frame sequences only. Its copies lack some clones; in the studies checked, an unresolved V gene accounts for under half of them, and the cause for the rest is not known. In this sample, more than 20,000 clones appear, none counted once only. Nearly 1.5% of the sample is held by the ten biggest clonotypes. Sequenced sample: PBMCs. The source of these receptors is a man in his fifties or sixties in good health, CMV-negative, and a related stem cell transplant donor.

This clone was recorded at least ten times. The J gene is TRBJ2-5, the V gene TRBV28; 8 nucleotides agree with TRBD2. The CDR3 runs 17 residues. V shed 1 base and J 5 bases; nucleotides not matched to a gene: 12. CDR1 is MDHEN and CDR2 is SYDVKM in the germline V gene. CDR3: CASSLYGLRSGSETQYF. The CDR3 DNA is TGTGCCAGCAGTTTATATGGCCTACGGAGCGGGAGTGAGACCCAGTACTTC.

This clone was seen many times. V usage is TRBV18 and J usage is TRBJ2-7, with a weak D call TRBD1 (6 bases). V shed 8 bases and J shed 2 bases, with 10 bases lying between them. CDR3 length: 12 amino acids. CDR1 and CDR2 from the germline V gene are KGHSH and LQKENI. The CDR3: CASGGQPYEQYF. CDR3 nucleotide sequence: TGTGCCAGCGGAGGACAGCCCTACGAGCAGTACTTC.

This clone came up many times. The rearrangement links TRBV6-5 to TRBJ2-7; a weak D match, TRBD1 (7 bases). The CDR3 has 16 amino acids. The V and J ends lost 2 bases and 0 bases respectively, with 14 bases between them. Germline V lookup: CDR1 MNHEY, CDR2 SVGAGI. CDR3 sequence (DNA): TGTGCCAGCAGTTACAGCGGAGGGGGCCACTCCTACGAGCAGTACTTC. This codes for CASSYSGGGHSYEQYF.

This clone was counted many times. The V call is TRBV5-5, the J call TRBJ2-7; 8 bases line up with TRBD1. Unmatched junction bases numbered 6, after V lost 4 bases and J lost 0 bases. The CDR3 extends over 15 amino acids. The germline V gene encodes CDR1 SGHKS and CDR2 YYEKEE (reference sequence). The CDR3 sequence is CASSRTGIGSYEQYF. DNA for the CDR3: TGTGCCAGCAGCAGGACAGGGATCGGCTCCTACGAGCAGTACTTC.

This clone was counted a few times. V is TRBV18 and J is TRBJ2-2, with TRBD2 identical over 8 bases. This CDR3 is 16 amino acids long. The V gene's germline CDR1 is KGHSH and CDR2 LQKENI. With 0 bases clipped from V and 3 bases from J, the junction kept 3 bases outside the gene matches. CDR3 amino acids: CASSPPGTRDTGELFF. In nucleotides, the CDR3 is TGTGCCAGCTCACCACCGGGGACTAGAGACACCGGGGAGCTGTTTTTT.

This clone was counted at least ten times. The chain employs TRBV9 and TRBJ2-2; maybe TRBD2 (5 bases). The CDR3 is 15 amino acids. Trimming pared 3 bases from V and 0 bases from J, leaving 9 bases between. In germline, CDR1 is SGDLS, CDR2 YYNGEE. In nucleotides, the CDR3 is TGTGCCAGCAGCGCGAGCGGAGCGAACACCGGGGAGCTGTTTTTT. This translates into CASSASGANTGELFF.

This clone occurred many times. The chain carries TRBV19 and TRBJ1-2; D perhaps matches TRBD1 (6 bases). From germline, CDR1 is LNHDA and CDR2 SQIVND (reference sequence). The V gene lost 5 bases and the J gene lost 7 bases, with 20 bases spanning the gap. CDR3 size: 15 residues. The chain's CDR3 is CASSSGTPPSGGYTF. The DNA for the CDR3 is TGTGCCAGTAGTTCCGGGACACCGCCTTCTGGTGGCTACACCTTC.

This clone was observed many times. The rearrangement links TRBV2 to TRBJ1-2, with 10 positions matching TRBD1. The CDR3 runs 14 residues. With V trimmed by 6 bases and J by 8 bases, 9 bases remained unmatched. In germline, CDR1 is SNHLY, CDR2 FYNNEI. The CDR3 coding sequence is TGTGCCAGCAGCGCGACAGGGGGCGCAGAGGGCTACACCTTC. Protein: CASSATGGAEGYTF.

Many counts were recorded for this clone. This chain links TRBV2 with TRBJ1-5, with D unresolved. V shed 2 bases and J shed 9 bases, with 17 bases lying between them. The germline V gene encodes CDR1 SNHLY and CDR2 FYNNEI. CDR3 length: 15 residues. This chain's CDR3 is CASSESLMESRPQHF. In nucleotides, the CDR3 is TGTGCCAGCAGTGAATCGTTAATGGAGAGTCGGCCCCAGCATTTT.